The 6 T cell receptor beta chains presented below share a single source sample, sequenced in a study of sequential checkpoint blockade in melanoma. Clones were sequenced by immunoSEQ multiplex PCR, and TCRdb holds only the in-frame ones, with some missing. The sample has roughly 10,000 clones, 25% to 30% seen once. Noted treatment: randomized to nivolumab then ipilimumab (arm A) or the reverse (arm B). Source: tumor tissue (inferred from file names), taken from a patient given nivolumab and ipilimumab in sequence. The receptors come from a human donor with melanoma.

There are many counts of this clone. The chain is built from TRBV11-3 and TRBJ1-3; possible D gene TRBD1, 5 bases. Germline V gene lookup returns CDR1 SGHNT and CDR2 YENEEA. The CDR3 totals 14 residues. Trimming took off 3 bases at V and 3 bases at J, with 9 bases between the two ends. The CDR3 is CASSLAGDGNTIYF. The CDR3 DNA sequence: TGTGCCAGCAGCTTGGCGGGGGATGGAAACACCATATATTTT.

CDR3 loop: CAWSVVKGSPLHF. The CDR3 DNA sequence: TGTGCCTGGAGTGTAGTAAAGGGTTCACCCCTCCACTTT. J is TRBJ1-6 and V is TRBV30; D unclear. There are 13 residues in the CDR3. The ends were cut back, 0 bases at V and 9 bases at J, with 9 bases in the middle. Germline V gene sequence: CDR1 GTSNPN, CDR2 SVGIG (reference sequence).

DNA of the CDR3: TGTGCCAGCAGCGTAACGGCGGGGACAGGGACTGGAAACACCATATATTTT. It codes for CASSVTAGTGTGNTIYF. The J gene is TRBJ1-3, the V gene TRBV9; 9 bases match TRBD1. The CDR3 has 17 amino acids. The trim removed 1 base at V and 2 bases at J, leaving 7 bases unmatched. Germline loops: CDR1 SGDLS, CDR2 YYNGEE. Complete variable domain (other parts from reference TRBV9 and TRBJ1-3): DSGVTQTPKHLITATGQRVTLRCSPRSGDLSVYWYQQSLDQGLQFLIQYYNGEERAKGNILERFSAQQFPDLHSELNLSSLELGDSALYFCASSVTAGTGTGNTIYFGEGSWLTVV.

V and J are TRBV18 and TRBJ1-5; D uncertain. CDR1 and CDR2 (germline): KGHSH, LQKENI. The CDR3 is 14 amino acids. Trimming cost V 3 bases and J 8 bases, with 14 bases left between them. The CDR3 sequence: CASSPALFGEPQHF. The CDR3 bases are TGTGCCAGCTCACCTGCGCTTTTCGGAGAGCCCCAGCATTTT.

This clone showed up just a few times. V is TRBV12-5 and J is TRBJ2-2; a possible D gene is TRBD1 (5 bases). This CDR3 comprises 16 residues. The germline V gene encodes CDR1 LGHNT and CDR2 FRNRAP. The chain's CDR3 is CASQHLGVSDTGELFF. In DNA form, the CDR3 reads TGTGCCAGCCAACATTTAGGGGTCTCTGATACCGGGGAGCTGTTTTTT.

The chain is built from TRBV5-1 and TRBJ1-2; 7 bases line up with TRBD1. Germline V gene data show CDR1 as SGHRS and CDR2 as YFSETQ. V lost 7 bases to trimming and J lost 4 bases; unmatched junction nucleotides: 10. This CDR3 is built from 14 residues. The CDR3 loop reads CASRRSRDSYGYTF. The CDR3 DNA reads TGCGCCAGCCGCCGAAGTCGGGACAGCTATGGCTACACCTTC.